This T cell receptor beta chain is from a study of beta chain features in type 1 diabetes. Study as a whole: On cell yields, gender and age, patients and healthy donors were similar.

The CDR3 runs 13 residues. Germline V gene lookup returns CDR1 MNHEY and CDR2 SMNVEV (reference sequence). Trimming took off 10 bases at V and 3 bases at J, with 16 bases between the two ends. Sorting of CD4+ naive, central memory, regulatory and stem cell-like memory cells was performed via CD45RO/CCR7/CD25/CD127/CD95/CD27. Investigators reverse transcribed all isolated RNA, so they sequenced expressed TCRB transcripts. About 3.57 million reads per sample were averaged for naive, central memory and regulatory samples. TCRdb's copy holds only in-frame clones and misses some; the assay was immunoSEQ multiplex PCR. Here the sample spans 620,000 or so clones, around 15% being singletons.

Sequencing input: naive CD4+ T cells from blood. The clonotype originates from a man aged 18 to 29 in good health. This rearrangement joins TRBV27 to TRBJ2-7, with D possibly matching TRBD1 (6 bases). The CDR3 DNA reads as TGTGCCACCTTAGATCAGGGGAACTACGAGCAGTACTTC. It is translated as CATLDQGNYEQYF.